This T cell receptor beta chain was sequenced during a study of glioma-infiltrating T cells after dendritic cell vaccination. Study context: Autologous tumor lysate was loaded overnight onto monocyte-derived dendritic cells grown seven days with IL-4 and GM-CSF.

V lost 2 bases to trimming and J lost 2 bases, with 11 bases between them. CDR3 length: 15 amino acids. Germline loops: CDR1 MNHEY, CDR2 SVGAGI. The time point was: after dendritic cell vaccination, including at tumor progression/relapse. Profiling relied on immunoSEQ multiplex PCR, and the TCRdb table lists in-frame clones only, not all of them. The table has around 25,000 clones, around nine tenths seen once. The specimen comprised blood, sampled after dendritic cell vaccination. The TCR was taken from a human donor with glioblastoma. The rearrangement links TRBV6-5 to TRBJ2-3, with D tentatively TRBD2 (6 bases). The CDR3 here is CASSYRGRNTDTQYF. CDR3 DNA sequence: TGTGCCAGCAGTTACCGGGGGAGAAACACAGATACGCAGTATTTT.